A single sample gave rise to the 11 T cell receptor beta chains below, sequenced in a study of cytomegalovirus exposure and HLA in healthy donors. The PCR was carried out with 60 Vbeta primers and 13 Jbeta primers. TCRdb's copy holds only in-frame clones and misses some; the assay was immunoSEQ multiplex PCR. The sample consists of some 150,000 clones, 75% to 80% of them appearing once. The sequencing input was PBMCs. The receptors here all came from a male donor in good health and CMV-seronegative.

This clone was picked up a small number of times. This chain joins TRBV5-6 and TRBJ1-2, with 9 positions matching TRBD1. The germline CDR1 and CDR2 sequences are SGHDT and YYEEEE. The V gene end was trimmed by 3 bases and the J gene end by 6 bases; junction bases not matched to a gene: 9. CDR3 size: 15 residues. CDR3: CASSWGHRGRNGYTF. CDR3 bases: TGTGCCAGCAGCTGGGGCCACAGGGGGCGAAATGGCTACACCTTC.

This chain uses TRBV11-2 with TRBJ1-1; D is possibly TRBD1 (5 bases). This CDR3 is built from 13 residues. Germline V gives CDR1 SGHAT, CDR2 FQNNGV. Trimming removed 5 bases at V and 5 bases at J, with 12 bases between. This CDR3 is CASSQGAGTEAFF. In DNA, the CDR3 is TGTGCCAGCAGCCAAGGGGCAGGGACTGAAGCTTTCTTT.

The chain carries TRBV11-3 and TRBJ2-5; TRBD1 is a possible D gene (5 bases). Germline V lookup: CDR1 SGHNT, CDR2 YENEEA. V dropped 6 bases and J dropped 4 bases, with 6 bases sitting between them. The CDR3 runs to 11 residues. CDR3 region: CASRGRETQYF. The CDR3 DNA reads TGTGCCAGCAGGGGGCGAGAGACCCAGTACTTC.

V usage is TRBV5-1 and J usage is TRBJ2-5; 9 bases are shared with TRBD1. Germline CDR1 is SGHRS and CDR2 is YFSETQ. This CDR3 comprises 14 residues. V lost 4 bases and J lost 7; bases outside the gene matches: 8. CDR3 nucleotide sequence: TGCGCCAGCAGCCCTATTGAGGACAGGGGGACCCAGTACTTC. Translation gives CASSPIEDRGTQYF. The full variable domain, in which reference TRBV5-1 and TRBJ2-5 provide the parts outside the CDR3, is KAGVTQTPRYLIKTRGQQVTLSCSPISGHRSVSWYQQTPGQGLQFLFEYFSETQRNKGNFPGRFSGRQFSNSRSEMNVSTLELGDSALYLCASSPIEDRGTQYFGPGTRLLVL.

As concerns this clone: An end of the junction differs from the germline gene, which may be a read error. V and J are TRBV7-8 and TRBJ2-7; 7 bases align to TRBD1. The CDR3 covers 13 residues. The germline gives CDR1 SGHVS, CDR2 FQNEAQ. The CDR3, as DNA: TGTGCCAGCAGCCTCGGGACAGACTACGGGCAGTACTTC. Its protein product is CASSLGTDYGQYF.

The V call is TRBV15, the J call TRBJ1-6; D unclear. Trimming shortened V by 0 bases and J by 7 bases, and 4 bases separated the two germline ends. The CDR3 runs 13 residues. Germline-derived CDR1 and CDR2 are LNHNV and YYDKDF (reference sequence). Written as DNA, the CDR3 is TGTGCCACCAGCAGAGATCCGAATTCACCCCTCCACTTT. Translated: CATSRDPNSPLHF. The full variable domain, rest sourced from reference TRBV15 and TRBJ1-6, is DAMVIQNPRYQVTQFGKPVTLSCSQTLNHNVMYWYQQKSSQAPKLLFHYYDKDFNNEADTPDNFQSRRPNTSFCFLDIRSPGLGDTAMYLCATSRDPNSPLHFGNGTRLTVT.

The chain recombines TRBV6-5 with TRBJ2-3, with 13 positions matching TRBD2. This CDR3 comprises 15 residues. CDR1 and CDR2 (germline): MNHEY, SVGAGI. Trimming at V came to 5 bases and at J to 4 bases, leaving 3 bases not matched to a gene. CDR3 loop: CASSGLAGAPDTQYF. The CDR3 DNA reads TGTGCCAGCAGTGGACTAGCGGGAGCCCCAGATACGCAGTATTTT.

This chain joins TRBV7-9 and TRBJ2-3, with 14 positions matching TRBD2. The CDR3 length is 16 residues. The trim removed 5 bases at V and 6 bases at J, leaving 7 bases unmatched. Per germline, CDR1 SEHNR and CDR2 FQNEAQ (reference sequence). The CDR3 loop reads CASSLGTSGGVDTQYF. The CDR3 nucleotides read TGTGCCAGCAGCCTCGGGACTAGCGGGGGCGTGGATACGCAGTATTTT.

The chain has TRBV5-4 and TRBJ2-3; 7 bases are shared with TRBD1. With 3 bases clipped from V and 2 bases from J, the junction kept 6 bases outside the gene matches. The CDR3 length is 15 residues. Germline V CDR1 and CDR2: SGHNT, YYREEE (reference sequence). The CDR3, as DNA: TGTGCCAGCAGCTCACCGGGACAGATCACAGATACGCAGTATTTT. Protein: CASSSPGQITDTQYF. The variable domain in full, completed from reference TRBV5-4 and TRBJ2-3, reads ETGVTQSPTHLIKTRGQQVTLRCSSQSGHNTVSWYQQALGQGPQFIFQYYREEENGRGNFPPRFSGLQFPNYSSELNVNALELDDSALYLCASSSPGQITDTQYFGPGTRLTVL.

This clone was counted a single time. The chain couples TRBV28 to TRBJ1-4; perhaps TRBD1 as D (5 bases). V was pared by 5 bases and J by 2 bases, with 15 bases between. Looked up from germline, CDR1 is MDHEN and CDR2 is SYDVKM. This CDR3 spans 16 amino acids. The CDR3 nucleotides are TGTGCCAGCAGTCCCAACGGGGGACGGACTAATGAAAAACTGTTTTTT. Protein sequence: CASSPNGGRTNEKLFF.

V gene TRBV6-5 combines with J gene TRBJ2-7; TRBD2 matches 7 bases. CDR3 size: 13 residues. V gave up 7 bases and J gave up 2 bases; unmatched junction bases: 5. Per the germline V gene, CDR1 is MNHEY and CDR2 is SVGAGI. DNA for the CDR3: TGTGCCAGCACTAGCGGCGGAACCTACGAGCAGTACTTC. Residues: CASTSGGTYEQYF.